This TCR beta chain was found in a study of cytomegalovirus exposure and HLA in healthy donors. Looked up from germline, CDR1 is SQVTM and CDR2 is ANQGSEA. CDR3 length: 13 amino acids. With 4 bases removed from V and 7 bases from J, the gap between germline ends came to 14 bases. Each donor was nominally healthy when sampled (though unrecorded immune exposures were likely). PCR involved 60 Vbeta and 13 Jbeta primers. Sequenced by immunoSEQ multiplex PCR; TCRdb stores in-frame clones only, minus some. The sample lists about 200,000 clones, 86% occurring once. This receptor was identified in a woman aged 25 to 45 in good health and CMV-seronegative. This chain links TRBV29-1 with TRBJ1-5; perhaps TRBD1 as D (6 bases). The sequenced sample was PBMCs. This chain's CDR3 is CSVARGANQPQHF. The CDR3 nucleotides read TGCAGCGTTGCCAGGGGCGCAAACCAGCCCCAGCATTTT.